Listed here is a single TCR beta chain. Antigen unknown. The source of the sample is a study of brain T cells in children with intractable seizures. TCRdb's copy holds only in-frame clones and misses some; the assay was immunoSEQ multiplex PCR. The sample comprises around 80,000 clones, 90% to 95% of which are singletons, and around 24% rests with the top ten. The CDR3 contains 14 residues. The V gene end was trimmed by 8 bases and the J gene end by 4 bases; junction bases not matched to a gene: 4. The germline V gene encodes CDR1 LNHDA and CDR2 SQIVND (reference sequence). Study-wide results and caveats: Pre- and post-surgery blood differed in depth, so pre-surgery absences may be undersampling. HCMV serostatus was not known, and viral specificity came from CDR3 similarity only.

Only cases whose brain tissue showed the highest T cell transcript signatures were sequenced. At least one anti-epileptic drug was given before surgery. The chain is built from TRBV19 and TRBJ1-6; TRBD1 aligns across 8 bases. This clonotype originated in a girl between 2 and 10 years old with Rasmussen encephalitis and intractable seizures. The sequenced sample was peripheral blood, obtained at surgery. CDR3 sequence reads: CASATGGYNSPLHF. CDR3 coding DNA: TGTGCCAGTGCTACAGGGGGTTATAATTCACCCCTCCACTTT. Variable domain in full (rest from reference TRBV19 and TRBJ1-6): DGGITQSPKYLFRKEGQNVTLSCEQNLNHDAMYWYRQDPGQGLRLIYYSQIVNDFQKGDIAEGYSVSREKKESFPLTVTSAQKNPTAFYLCASATGGYNSPLHFGNGTRLTVT.